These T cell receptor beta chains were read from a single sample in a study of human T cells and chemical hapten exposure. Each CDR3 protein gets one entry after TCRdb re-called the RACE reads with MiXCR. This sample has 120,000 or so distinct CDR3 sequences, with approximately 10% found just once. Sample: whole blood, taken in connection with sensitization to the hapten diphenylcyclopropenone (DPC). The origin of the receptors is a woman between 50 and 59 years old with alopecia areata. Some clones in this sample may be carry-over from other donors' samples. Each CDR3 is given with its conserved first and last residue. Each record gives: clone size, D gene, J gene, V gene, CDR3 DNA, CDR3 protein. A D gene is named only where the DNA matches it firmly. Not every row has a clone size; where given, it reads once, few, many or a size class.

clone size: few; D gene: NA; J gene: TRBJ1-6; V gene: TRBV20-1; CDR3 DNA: TGCAGTGCTAGAGGACAGATAAATCGACCCTCCTATAATTCACCCCTCCACTTT; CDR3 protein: CSARGQINRPSYNSPLHF
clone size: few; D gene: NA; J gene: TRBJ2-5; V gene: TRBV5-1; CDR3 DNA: TGCGCCAGCAGCTTGGACCCGTACTACCAAGAGACCCAGTACTTC; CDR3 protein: CASSLDPYYQETQYF
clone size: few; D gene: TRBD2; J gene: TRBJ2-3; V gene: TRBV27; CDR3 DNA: TGTGCCAGCAGTTTAATACTAGCGTCGAGCACAGATACGCAGTATTTT; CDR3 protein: CASSLILASSTDTQYF
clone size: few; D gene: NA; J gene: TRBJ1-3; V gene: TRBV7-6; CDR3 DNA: TGTGCCAGCAGCTTAGCGCCCGCGGATACCCACTCTGGAAACACCATATATTTT; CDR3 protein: CASSLAPADTHSGNTIYF
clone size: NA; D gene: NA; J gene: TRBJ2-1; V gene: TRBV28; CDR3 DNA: TGTGCCAGCGGGAGCAGTTTCTCAAATGAGCAGTTCTTC; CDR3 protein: CASGSSFSNEQFF
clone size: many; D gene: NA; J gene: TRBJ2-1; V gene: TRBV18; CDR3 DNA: TGTGCCAGCTCACCACCGGCGGCCTACAATGAGCAGTTCTTC; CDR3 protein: CASSPPAAYNEQFF
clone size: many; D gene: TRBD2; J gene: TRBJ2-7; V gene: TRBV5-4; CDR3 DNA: TGTGCCAGCAGGCCTGCAGGACTAGTACCAACCTCGGGGGTTCGCGAGCAGTACTTC; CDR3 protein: CASRPAGLVPTSGVREQYF
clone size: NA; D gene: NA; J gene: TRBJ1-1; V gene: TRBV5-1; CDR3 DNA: TGCGCCAGCAGCTTAACTACAGGGCTGAACACTGAAGCTTTCTTT; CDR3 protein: CASSLTTGLNTEAFF
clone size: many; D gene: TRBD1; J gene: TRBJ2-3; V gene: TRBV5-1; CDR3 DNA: TGCGCCAGCAGCACTTACAGGGGGGCAGATACGCAGTATTTT; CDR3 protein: CASSTYRGADTQYF
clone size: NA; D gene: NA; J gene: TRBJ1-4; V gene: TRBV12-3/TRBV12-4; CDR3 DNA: TGTGCCAGCAGCCCCTCCCGGGGCGGGGGTGAAAAACTGTTTTTT; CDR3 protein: CASSPSRGGGEKLFF
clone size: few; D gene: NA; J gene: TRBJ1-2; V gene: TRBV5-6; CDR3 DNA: TGTGCCAGCAGCTTGGGGGACCCTCCTCAGGGTGGCTACACCTTC; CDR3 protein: CASSLGDPPQGGYTF
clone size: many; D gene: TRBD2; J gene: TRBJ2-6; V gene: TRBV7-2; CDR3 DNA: TGTGCCAGCAGCCGCGGGGGGAGTGGGGCCAACGTCCTGACTTTC; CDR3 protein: CASSRGGSGANVLTF
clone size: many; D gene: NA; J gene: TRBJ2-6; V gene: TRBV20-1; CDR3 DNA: TGCAGTGCCCCAGAGATAGGCGCAGACTCTGGGGCCAACGTCCTGACTTTC; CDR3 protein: CSAPEIGADSGANVLTF
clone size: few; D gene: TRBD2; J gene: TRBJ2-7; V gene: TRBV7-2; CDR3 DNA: TGTGCCAGCAGCCCTCAGGTGGGCAGCGGGAGTCGGGAGCAGTACTTC; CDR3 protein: CASSPQVGSGSREQYF
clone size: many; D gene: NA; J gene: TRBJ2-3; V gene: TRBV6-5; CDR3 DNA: TGTGCCAGCAGTTCGGGGGATACGCAGTATTTT; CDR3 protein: CASSSGDTQYF
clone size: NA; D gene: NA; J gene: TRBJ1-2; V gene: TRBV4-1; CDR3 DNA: TGCGCCAGCAGCCAAGAGTTTGGTGGTGGCTATGGCTACACCTTC; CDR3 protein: CASSQEFGGGYGYTF
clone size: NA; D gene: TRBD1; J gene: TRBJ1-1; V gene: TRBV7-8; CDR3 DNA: TGTGCCAGCAGCCAGCGGACAGGGGGCGGTAACACTGAAGCTTTCTTT; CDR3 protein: CASSQRTGGGNTEAFF
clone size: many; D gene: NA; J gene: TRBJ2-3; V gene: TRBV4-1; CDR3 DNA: TGCGCCAGCAGCCAAGATTCGCACAGTAGCACAGATACGCAGTATTTT; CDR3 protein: CASSQDSHSSTDTQYF
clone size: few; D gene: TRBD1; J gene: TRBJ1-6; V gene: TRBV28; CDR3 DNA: TGTGCCAGCAGTGGGACAGGGAGAGTAACACCCCTCCACTTT; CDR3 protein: CASSGTGRVTPLHF
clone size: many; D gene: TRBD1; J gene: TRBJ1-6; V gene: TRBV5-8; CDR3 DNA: TGTGCCAGCAGCTCGATACAGGGGAATAATTCACCCCTCCACTTT; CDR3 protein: CASSSIQGNNSPLHF
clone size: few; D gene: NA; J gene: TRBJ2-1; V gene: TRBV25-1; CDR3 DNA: TGTGCCAGCAGTGATCCGGCGCGAGACCCGAGCCATGAGCAGTTCTTC; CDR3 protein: CASSDPARDPSHEQFF
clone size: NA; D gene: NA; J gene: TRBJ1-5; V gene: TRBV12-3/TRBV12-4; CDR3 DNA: TGTGCCAGCAGTTTAGGTTCCTCAGTTGATCAGCCCCAGAATTTT; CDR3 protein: CASSLGSSVDQPQNF
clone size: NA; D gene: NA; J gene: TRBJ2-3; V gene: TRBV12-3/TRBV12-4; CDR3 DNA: TGTGCCAGCAGTTTAACCGGGCTGAATACGCAGTATTTT; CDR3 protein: CASSLTGLNTQYF
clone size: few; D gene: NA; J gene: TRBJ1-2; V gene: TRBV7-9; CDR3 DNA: TGTGCCAGCAGCTTAGGTGTCTATGGCTACACCTTC; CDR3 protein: CASSLGVYGYTF
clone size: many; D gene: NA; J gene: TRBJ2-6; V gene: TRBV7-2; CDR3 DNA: TGTGCCAGCAGCTTTATCTCTTCTGGGGCCAACGTCCTGACTTTC; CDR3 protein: CASSFISSGANVLTF
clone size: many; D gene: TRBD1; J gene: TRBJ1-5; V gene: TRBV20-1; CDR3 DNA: TGCAGTGCCGCCCCGGGACAGGGATTACAGCCCCAGCATTTT; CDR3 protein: CSAAPGQGLQPQHF
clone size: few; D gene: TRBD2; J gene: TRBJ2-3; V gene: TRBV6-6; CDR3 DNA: TGTGCCAGCAGTTACTCGACTAGCGGGGGCGCAGATACGCAGTATTTT; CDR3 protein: CASSYSTSGGADTQYF
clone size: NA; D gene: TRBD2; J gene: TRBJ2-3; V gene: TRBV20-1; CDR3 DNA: TGCAGTGCTCACCTAGCGGGAGATACGCAGTATTTT; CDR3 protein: CSAHLAGDTQYF
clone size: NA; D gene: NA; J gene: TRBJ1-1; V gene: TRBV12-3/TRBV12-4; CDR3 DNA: TGTGCCAGCAGTACCGGACAAAGGTACACTGAAGCTTTCTTT; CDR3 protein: CASSTGQRYTEAFF
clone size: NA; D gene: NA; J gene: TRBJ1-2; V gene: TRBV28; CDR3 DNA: TGTGCCAGCAGTTTAGGAGGGGTTCGGGATGGCTACACCTTC; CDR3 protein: CASSLGGVRDGYTF
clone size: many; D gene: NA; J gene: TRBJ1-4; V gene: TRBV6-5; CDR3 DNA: TGTGCCAGCAGTGCTTCACTGAATGAAAAACTGTTTTTT; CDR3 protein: CASSASLNEKLFF
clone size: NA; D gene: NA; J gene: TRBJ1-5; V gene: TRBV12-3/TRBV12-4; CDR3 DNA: TGTGCCAGCAGGGGCGGCCCAGGGATGGGTCAGCCCAAGCATTTT; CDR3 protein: CASRGGPGMGQPKHF
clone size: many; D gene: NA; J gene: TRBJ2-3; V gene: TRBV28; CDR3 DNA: TGTGCCAGCAGTCCCCGACAGGCTCTTCTCACAGATACGCAGTATTTT; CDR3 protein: CASSPRQALLTDTQYF
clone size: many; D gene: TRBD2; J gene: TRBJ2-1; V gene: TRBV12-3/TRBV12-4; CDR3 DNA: TGTGCCAGCAGTCCCTCAGCGGGGGGGCGCTACAATGAGCAGTTCTTC; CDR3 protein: CASSPSAGGRYNEQFF
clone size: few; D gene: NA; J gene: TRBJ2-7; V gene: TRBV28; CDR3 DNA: TGTGAGACCCGGGCAGGGAGACACTACGAGCAGTACTTC; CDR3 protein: CETRAGRHYEQYF
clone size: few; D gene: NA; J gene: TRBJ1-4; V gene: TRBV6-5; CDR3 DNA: TGTGCCAGCAGTTTCTCAGCGGCCAATGAAAAACTGTTTTTT; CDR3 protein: CASSFSAANEKLFF
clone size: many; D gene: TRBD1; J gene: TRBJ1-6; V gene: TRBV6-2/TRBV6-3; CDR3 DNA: TGTGCCAGCAGCCCGAGGGGGCTGAATTCACCCCTCCACTTT; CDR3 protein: CASSPRGLNSPLHF
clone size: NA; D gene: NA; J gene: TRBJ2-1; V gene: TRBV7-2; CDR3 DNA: TGTGCCAGCAGCTTAGCGCCAGGGATCAATGAGCAGTTCTTC; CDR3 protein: CASSLAPGINEQFF
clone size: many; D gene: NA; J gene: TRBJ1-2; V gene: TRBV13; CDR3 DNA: TGTGCCAGCAGCTTAGTCGGCAGGGAGGAAGCTATTAGCTATGGCTACACCTTC; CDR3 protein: CASSLVGREEAISYGYTF
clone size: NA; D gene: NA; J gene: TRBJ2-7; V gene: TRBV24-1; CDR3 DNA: TGTGCCACCAGTGATCTGGGCAGGCGCCTTAGCTCCTACGAGCAGTACTTC; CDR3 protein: CATSDLGRRLSSYEQYF
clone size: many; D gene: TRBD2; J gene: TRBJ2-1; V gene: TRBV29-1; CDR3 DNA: TGCAGCGCCGGGGGGACCTACAATGAGCAGTTCTTC; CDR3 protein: CSAGGTYNEQFF
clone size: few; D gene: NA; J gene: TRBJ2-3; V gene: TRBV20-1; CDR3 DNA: TGCAGTGCTAAGACTGGCGCAGATACGCAGTATTTT; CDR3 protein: CSAKTGADTQYF
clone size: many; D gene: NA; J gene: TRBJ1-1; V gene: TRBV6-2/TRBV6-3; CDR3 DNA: TGTGCCAGCAGTTACTCGCAGGGGACGCGCACTGAAGCTTTCTTT; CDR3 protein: CASSYSQGTRTEAFF
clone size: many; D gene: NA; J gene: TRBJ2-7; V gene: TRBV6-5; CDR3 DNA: TGTGCCAGCAGCAGGGACGAGGGGTCCTACGAGCAGTACTTC; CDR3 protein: CASSRDEGSYEQYF
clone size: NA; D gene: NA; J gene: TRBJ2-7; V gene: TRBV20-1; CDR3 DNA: TGCAGTGCTAGACGATACCGAGCGGACGAGCAGTACTTC; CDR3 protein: CSARRYRADEQYF
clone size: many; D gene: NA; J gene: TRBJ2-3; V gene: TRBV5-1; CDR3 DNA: TGCGCCAGCAGCCAGTCCACTAGGTCCACGGGAACAGATACGCAGTATTTT; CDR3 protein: CASSQSTRSTGTDTQYF